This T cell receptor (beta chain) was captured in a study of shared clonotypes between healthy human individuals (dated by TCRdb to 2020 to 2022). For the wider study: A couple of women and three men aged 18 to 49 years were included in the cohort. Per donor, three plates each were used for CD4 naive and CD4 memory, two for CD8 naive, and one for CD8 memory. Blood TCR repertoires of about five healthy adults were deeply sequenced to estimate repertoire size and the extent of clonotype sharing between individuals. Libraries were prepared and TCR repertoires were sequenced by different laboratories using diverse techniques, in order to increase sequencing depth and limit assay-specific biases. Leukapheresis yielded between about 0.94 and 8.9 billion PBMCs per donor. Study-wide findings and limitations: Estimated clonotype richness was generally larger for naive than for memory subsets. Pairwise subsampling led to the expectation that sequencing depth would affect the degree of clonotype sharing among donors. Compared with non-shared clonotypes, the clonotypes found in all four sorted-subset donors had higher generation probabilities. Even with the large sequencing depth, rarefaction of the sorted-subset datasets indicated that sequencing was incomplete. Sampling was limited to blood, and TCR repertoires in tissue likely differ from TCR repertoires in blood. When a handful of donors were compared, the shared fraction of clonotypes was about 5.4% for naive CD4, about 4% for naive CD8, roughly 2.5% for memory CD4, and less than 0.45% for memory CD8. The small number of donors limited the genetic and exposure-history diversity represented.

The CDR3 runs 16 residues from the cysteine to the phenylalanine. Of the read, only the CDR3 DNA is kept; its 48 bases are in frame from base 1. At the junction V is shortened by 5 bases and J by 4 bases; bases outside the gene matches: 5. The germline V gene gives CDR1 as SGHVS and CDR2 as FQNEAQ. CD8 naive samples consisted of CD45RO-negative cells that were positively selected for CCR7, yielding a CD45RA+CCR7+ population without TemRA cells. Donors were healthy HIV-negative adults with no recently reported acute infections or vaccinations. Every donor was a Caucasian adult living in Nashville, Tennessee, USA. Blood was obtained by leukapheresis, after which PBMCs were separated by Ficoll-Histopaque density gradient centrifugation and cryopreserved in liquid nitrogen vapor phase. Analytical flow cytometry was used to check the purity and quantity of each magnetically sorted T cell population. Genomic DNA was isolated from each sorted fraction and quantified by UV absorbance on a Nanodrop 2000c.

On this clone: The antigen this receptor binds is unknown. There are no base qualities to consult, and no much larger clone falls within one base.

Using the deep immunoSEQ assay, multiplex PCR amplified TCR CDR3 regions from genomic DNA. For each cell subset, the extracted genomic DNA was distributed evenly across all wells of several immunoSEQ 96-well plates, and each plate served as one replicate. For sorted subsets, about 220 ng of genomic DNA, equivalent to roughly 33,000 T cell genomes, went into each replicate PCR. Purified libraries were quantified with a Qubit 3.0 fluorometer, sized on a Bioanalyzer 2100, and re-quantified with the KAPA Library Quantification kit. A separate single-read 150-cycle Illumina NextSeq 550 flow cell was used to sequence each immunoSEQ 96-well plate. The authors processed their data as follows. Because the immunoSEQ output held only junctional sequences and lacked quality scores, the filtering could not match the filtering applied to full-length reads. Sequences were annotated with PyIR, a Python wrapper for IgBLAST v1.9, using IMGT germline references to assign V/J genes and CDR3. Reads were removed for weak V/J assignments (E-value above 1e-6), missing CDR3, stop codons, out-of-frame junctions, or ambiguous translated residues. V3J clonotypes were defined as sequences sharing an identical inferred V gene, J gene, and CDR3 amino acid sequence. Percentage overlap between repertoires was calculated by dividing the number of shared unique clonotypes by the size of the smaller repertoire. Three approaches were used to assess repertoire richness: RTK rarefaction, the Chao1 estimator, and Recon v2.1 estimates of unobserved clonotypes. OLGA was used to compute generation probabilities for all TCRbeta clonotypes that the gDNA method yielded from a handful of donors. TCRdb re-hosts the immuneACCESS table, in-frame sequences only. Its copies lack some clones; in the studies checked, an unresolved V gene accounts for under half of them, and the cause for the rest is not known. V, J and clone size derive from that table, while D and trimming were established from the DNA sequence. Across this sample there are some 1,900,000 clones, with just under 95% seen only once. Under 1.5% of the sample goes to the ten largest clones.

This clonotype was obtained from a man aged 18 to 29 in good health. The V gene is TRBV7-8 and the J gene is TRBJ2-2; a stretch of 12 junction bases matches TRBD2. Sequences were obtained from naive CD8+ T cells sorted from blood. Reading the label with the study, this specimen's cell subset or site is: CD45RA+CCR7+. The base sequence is TGTGCCAGCAGCACGCGACTAGCGGGAGTCACCGGGGAGCTGTTTTTT. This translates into CASSTRLAGVTGELFF.